This T cell receptor beta chain came from a study of T cell repertoires in aging, cancer and after chemotherapy (dated 2019 in TCRdb). Context from the whole study: Donors spanned six age groups from 30 or younger to 70 or older, with at least three individuals per group. Alongside 95 to 100 healthy donors serving as a reference group, the cohort included roughly 220 cancer patients, of whom more than 90 had hematological cancers and more than 110 had solid cancers. In the solid tumor group, the paired samples taken before and after chemotherapy came from brain tumor (glioblastoma) patients given temozolomide-based therapy. The complete dataset included around 8.8 million TCR reads. The study profiled peripheral blood TCR beta repertoires from healthy donors and cancer patients to examine immunoaging and T cell reconstitution after chemotherapy.

Of note for this clonotype: What antigen it recognizes has not been identified. No much larger clone exists at a distance of one base, and base qualities are not known.

Overall study results and their limits: In healthy donors, the decline in TCR diversity with age was mainly explained by loss of richness, whereas in cancer patients loss of evenness was also found to contribute. Compared with age-matched healthy donors, untreated patients with either hematological or solid cancers had significantly lower TCR diversity in the blood along with higher clonality. According to the authors, the repertoire data do not permit conclusions about immunological memory after chemotherapy. An increase in median generation probability over the chemotherapy interval was observed in both cancer cohorts, suggesting that the repertoire was reconstituted through rebound thymic output.

TCR beta rearrangements were amplified from genomic DNA extracted from peripheral blood rather than from sorted cells or RNA. CDR1 and CDR2 (SQVTM, ANQGSEA) derive from the germline V gene. V drops 5 bases and J drops 2 bases, leaving 8 bases in between. Spanning cysteine to phenylalanine, the CDR3 consists of 12 amino acids. Kept here is only the CDR3 DNA, which spans 36 bases and is read in frame from base 1. Multiplex touch-down PCR with a mixed TRB-A/B primer pool was used to amplify rearranged TRB sequences covering the V, D and J segments. Illumina adapters and sample indices were attached to the amplicons through two consecutive PCR reactions run with Phusion HS II polymerase. The amplicons were purified from gel with the NucleoSpin Gel and PCR Clean-up kit and then assessed with Qubit and an Agilent 2100 Bioanalyzer. Sequencing of the libraries was done on an Illumina MiSeq with paired-end, single-indexed 600-cycle runs. The paper's data handling went like this. MiXCR versions 2.12 and 3.0.5 were used to process TRB sequences. Each unique CDR3 nucleotide sequence was treated as one clone, and only productive sequences with two or more reads were kept. The repertoire metrics were Shannon diversity, evenness, clonality (defined as one minus evenness), and alpha-parameterized diversity profiles covering alpha 0 to 5. The IGoR algorithm was used to compute generation probabilities of clones in paired pre- and post-chemotherapy samples. The public sequencing data were trimmed at Q25 with fastp and processed into clonotypes with MiXCR by TCRdb, which kept only in-frame beta chains. A single entry per CDR3 protein holds the most common genes and DNA from its merged rows. TCRdb's processing, not the study's, gives the V and J calls here. Across this sample there are approximately 3,100 distinct CDR3 sequences, with 45% seen only once. The top ten clonotypes cover 2.5% to 3.5% of the sample.

The V and J segments used are TRBV29-1 and TRBJ2-3, with no confident D gene call. The receptor was isolated from a human donor with a solid tumor. The sequenced material came from blood. Read as DNA, the sequence is TGCAGCGTTACTGCCCTCACAGATACGCAGTATTTT. Protein translation: CSVTALTDTQYF.